The rows below give T cell receptor beta chains drawn from one sample of a study of breast tumors, draining lymph nodes, adjacent tissues. TCRdb used MiXCR to reprocess the multiplex PCR reads, holding one entry per CDR3 protein. The data show 180,000 or so distinct CDR3 sequences, with about 33% seen just once and more than 3.5% held by the top ten. The sequencing input was axillary lymph node tissue. The receptor set was obtained from a female donor with breast cancer. Some clones in this sample may be carry-over from other donors' samples. The CDR3 runs from the conserved cysteine through the conserved F or W. The D gene is left open where the match is weak. Size is stated for part of the rows, as once, few or many counts, or as a class when the clone is expanded.

CDR3 length	V gene	clone size	J gene	D gene	CDR3 DNA	CDR3 protein
12	TRBV12-3/TRBV12-4	many	TRBJ2-5	.	TGTGCCAGCAGTTTAGACCAGGGGACCCAGTACTTC	CASSLDQGTQYF
15	TRBV24-1	.	TRBJ2-3	.	TGTGCCACCGGAATGGAGGGCAGAAGCACAGATACGCAGTATTTT	CATGMEGRSTDTQYF
13	TRBV20-1	.	TRBJ2-7	.	TGCAGTGCTAGAGTGGGGACGGAGTACACGCAGTACTTC	CSARVGTEYTQYF
14	TRBV6-1	many	TRBJ1-4	.	TGTGCCAGCAGATCGACAGAGGGGGGTGAAAAACTGTTTTTT	CASRSTEGGEKLFF
15	TRBV5-4	.	TRBJ1-3	.	TGTGCCAGCAGGGTGGACGGTACCTCTGGAAACACCATATATTTT	CASRVDGTSGNTIYF
15	TRBV19	many	TRBJ2-2	TRBD2	TGTGCCGTCCAACCGGGACTAGCGACGGCCGGGGAGCTGTTTTTT	CAVQPGLATAGELFF
16	TRBV6-1	.	TRBJ1-3	.	TGTGCCAGCAGTGAAGCGACGGGGGGGGCTGGAAACACCATATATTTT	CASSEATGGAGNTIYF
14	TRBV24-1	many	TRBJ2-3	.	TGTGCCACCAGTGATCCTGGGACCACAGATACGCAGTATTTT	CATSDPGTTDTQYF
15	TRBV15	many	TRBJ1-1	.	TGTGCCACCAGCAGTCGGACAAACCGCCTTACTGAAGCTTTCTTT	CATSSRTNRLTEAFF
15	TRBV29-1	many	TRBJ2-1	TRBD1	TGCAGCGTTGGAGGACAGGGGGCCACCTACAATGAGCAGTTCTTC	CSVGGQGATYNEQFF
14	TRBV6-2/TRBV6-3	many	TRBJ1-5	TRBD1	TGTGCCAGCAATTCGGACAGGGCCGATCAGCCCCAGCATTTT	CASNSDRADQPQHF
16	TRBV5-5	many	TRBJ1-2	TRBD1	TGTGCCAGCAGCCGGACAGGGCCTATGGGGGACTCGGGCTACACCTTC	CASSRTGPMGDSGYTF
13	TRBV7-2	many	TRBJ2-5	.	TGTGCCAGCAGCTTAATGGCCGGGGAGACCCAGTACTTC	CASSLMAGETQYF
16	TRBV11-2	.	TRBJ1-4	TRBD1	TGTGCCAGCAGCTACCGCACCATGACAGGGGATGAAAAACTGTTTTTT	CASSYRTMTGDEKLFF
16	TRBV12-3/TRBV12-4	many	TRBJ2-1	TRBD2	TGTGCCAGCAGTCCCTCCTGGGGGGGGGGATACAATGAGCAGTTCTTC	CASSPSWGGGYNEQFF
14	TRBV7-6	many	TRBJ2-3	.	TGTGCCAGCAGCTTAGTTGGCCGGGCAGATACGCAGTATTTT	CASSLVGRADTQYF
13	TRBV19	.	TRBJ2-5	.	TGTGCCAGTAGAGCGAGCCGGGGAGAGACCCAGTACTTC	CASRASRGETQYF
15	TRBV7-2	few	TRBJ1-6	TRBD1	TGTGCCAGCAGCTTAGAGGGACAGGGTAATTCACCCCTCCACTTT	CASSLEGQGNSPLHF
15	TRBV18	.	TRBJ1-1	.	TGTGCCAGCTCACCAAGAGCAGGGGAGAACACTGAAGCTTTCTTT	CASSPRAGENTEAFF
17	TRBV4-2	.	TRBJ1-3	.	TGTGCCAGCAGCCAAGGGCCGGGACCCAACTCTGGAAACACCATATATTTT	CASSQGPGPNSGNTIYF
17	TRBV7-3	.	TRBJ1-6	.	TGTGCCAGCAGCTCCACTGGGCGGAGCTCCTATAATTCACCCCTCCACTTT	CASSSTGRSSYNSPLHF
13	TRBV7-6	many	TRBJ1-2	TRBD1	TGTGCCAGCAGCTTAGAACAGGGGCATGGCTACACCTTC	CASSLEQGHGYTF
14	TRBV12-3/TRBV12-4	.	TRBJ1-1	.	TGTGCCAGCAGTTTGTCTCCCGGGGGGACTGAAGCTTTCTTT	CASSLSPGGTEAFF
17	TRBV5-6	many	TRBJ2-3	TRBD2	TGTGCCAGCAGCTCGACTAGCGTCCTATTAGAAACAGATACGCAGTATTTT	CASSSTSVLLETDTQYF
14	TRBV28	many	TRBJ2-7	.	TGTGCCAGCCGGACTACAGGGATCTCCTACGAGCAGTACTTC	CASRTTGISYEQYF
14	TRBV27	many	TRBJ1-2	.	TGTGCCAGCACCGGGTGGGGGGCCGACTATGGCTACACCTTC	CASTGWGADYGYTF
13	TRBV6-1	.	TRBJ1-2	.	TGTGCCAGCAGTCCCCCCGGAAGGGATGGCTACACCTTC	CASSPPGRDGYTF
13	TRBV7-2	many	TRBJ2-7	.	TGTGCCAGCAGCTTAGTAAGCTCCTACGAGCAGTACTTC	CASSLVSSYEQYF
17	TRBV7-2	many	TRBJ2-1	TRBD2	TGTGCCAGCAGTACCGTGCCTAGCGGGTATGCCTACAATGAGCAGTTCTTC	CASSTVPSGYAYNEQFF
13	TRBV4-1	many	TRBJ2-7	.	TGCGCCAGCAGCCAAGGAAGCGTGGGAGAGCAGTACTTC	CASSQGSVGEQYF
15	TRBV27	many	TRBJ2-7	TRBD2	TGTGCCAGCAGTTTACAAAGCGGGGGGAGTTACGAGCAGTACTTC	CASSLQSGGSYEQYF
15	TRBV29-1	.	TRBJ1-4	.	TGCAGCGTTACTGGGGACTCGGCAATTAATGAAAAACTGTTTTTT	CSVTGDSAINEKLFF
15	TRBV6-5	many	TRBJ2-1	TRBD2	TGTGCCAGCCGTTATGGACTAGCGGGAGGCAATGAGCAGTTCTTC	CASRYGLAGGNEQFF
15	TRBV7-6	many	TRBJ2-1	TRBD1	TGTGCCAGCAGAACAGGCGGACAGGGTCGCCATGAGCAGTTCTTC	CASRTGGQGRHEQFF
17	TRBV5-6	.	TRBJ1-4	TRBD1	TGTGCCAGCAGCCTCCCGGGACAGAGGGCCCTTAATGAAAAACTGTTTTTT	CASSLPGQRALNEKLFF
17	TRBV20-1	.	TRBJ2-3	.	TGCAGTGCTAGGGAGGGGACAGCGGGAGTAAGCACAGATACGCAGTATTTT	CSAREGTAGVSTDTQYF
19	TRBV7-9	.	TRBJ2-2	TRBD1	TGTGCCAGCAGCTTATGGGTCACAAGCACAGGGGAGAACACCGGGGAGCTGTTTTTT	CASSLWVTSTGENTGELFF
17	TRBV7-9	few	TRBJ2-3	.	TGTGCCAGCAGCCTATCACATGGGGGCACGAGCACAGATACGCAGTATTTT	CASSLSHGGTSTDTQYF
17	TRBV7-3	.	TRBJ2-7	TRBD1	TGTGCCAGCAGCCCGTGCCAGGACAGGGGGGATACCTACGGGCAGTACTTC	CASSPCQDRGDTYGQYF
15	TRBV9	many	TRBJ1-6	.	TGTGCCAGCAGCCCCACAGTAACCTATAATTCACCCCTCCACTTT	CASSPTVTYNSPLHF
10	TRBV29-1	.	TRBJ2-7	.	TGCAGCGTTGACAGCTACGAGCAGTACTTC	CSVDSYEQYF
13	TRBV12-3/TRBV12-4	.	TRBJ1-5	TRBD1	TGTGCCAGCCAGGGACAGGGAATGCAGCCCCAGCATTTT	CASQGQGMQPQHF
17	TRBV5-1	many	TRBJ1-6	TRBD1	TGCGCCAGCAGCTTGGTAGGAACAGGGGAGGGGAATTCACCCCTCCACTTT	CASSLVGTGEGNSPLHF
13	TRBV7-6	.	TRBJ1-2	.	TGTGCCAGCAGATCGCTGGGAGTTACTGGCTACACCTTC	CASRSLGVTGYTF
14	TRBV19	.	TRBJ1-2	TRBD1	TGTGCCAGTAGTATCGGGACAGGGGAGGGTGGCTACACCTTC	CASSIGTGEGGYTF
15	TRBV5-1	.	TRBJ1-5	TRBD1	TGCGCCAGCAGCTATGTGGACAGGGGAGATCAGCCCCAGCATTTT	CASSYVDRGDQPQHF